This passage covers 6 T cell receptor beta chains from one sample sequenced in a study of blood T cell repertoires in COVID-19. Sequencing used immunoSEQ multiplex PCR; TCRdb keeps in-frame clones, though not all of them. The table includes about 350,000 clones, about nine tenths detected once. The sequencing input was PBMCs or T cells enriched from blood (not recorded which). These receptors all stem from a woman aged 25 to 45 who had been exposed to COVID-19.

As to this clone: The same CDR3 can be traced to other DNA sequences in this sample. The chain carries TRBV5-1 and TRBJ1-4; 8 bases are shared with TRBD1. This CDR3 is 14 amino acids long. Trimming removed 4 bases from V and 8 bases from J; junction bases left unmatched: 7. Germline CDR1 and CDR2: SGHRS and YFSETQ. The CDR3 loop reads CASSLDRGREKLFF. The CDR3 coding sequence is TGCGCCAGCAGCCTCGACAGGGGCCGGGAAAAACTGTTTTTT.

The chain recombines TRBV6-5 with TRBJ2-7; D may be TRBD2 (6 bases). The ends were cut back, 4 bases at V and 4 bases at J, with 14 bases in the middle. In germline, CDR1 is MNHEY, CDR2 SVGAGI. CDR3 length: 14 amino acids. CDR3 DNA: TGTGCCAGCAGTTCGAGGGACTCAGGATACGAGCAGTACTTC. This translates into CASSSRDSGYEQYF.

The genes are TRBV21-1 and TRBJ2-1; the D call TRBD2 from the table was never checked on the DNA. TRBV21-1 is labeled a pseudogene. The CDR3 contains 16 residues. The CDR3 loop is CASSKREAGALNEQFF. CDR3 DNA: TGTGCCAGCAGCAAAAGGGAAGCGGGAGCCCTAAATGAGCAGTTCTTC.

The gene calls are TRBV27 and TRBJ2-2; possible D gene TRBD1, 5 bases. The CDR3 is 14 residues long. V dropped 6 bases and J dropped 4 bases, with 12 bases sitting between them. CDR1 MNHEY and CDR2 SMNVEV come from the germline V gene (reference sequence). The CDR3 DNA sequence: TGTGCCAGCAGGCTTACAGGACCCACCGGGGAGCTGTTTTTT. It yields the protein CASRLTGPTGELFF.

The chain combines TRBV27 with TRBJ1-2; tentative D call: TRBD1 (6 bases). Germline values: CDR1 MNHEY, CDR2 SMNVEV (reference sequence). With 5 bases removed from V and 8 bases from J, the gap between germline ends came to 18 bases. This CDR3 has 14 residues. CDR3 loop: CASSPSTGSGGYTF. The DNA of the CDR3 is TGTGCCAGCAGTCCTAGTACAGGGTCGGGAGGCTACACCTTC.

The V call is TRBV7-3, the J call TRBJ2-1; TRBD2 aligns across 10 bases. Germline CDR1 SGHTA, CDR2 FQGTGA. With V trimmed by 8 bases and J by 9 bases, 10 bases remained unmatched. The length of the CDR3 is 14 residues. The CDR3 DNA follows: TGTGCCAGCGCGAGCGGGAGGGCCCCCAGTGAGCAGTTCTTC. Protein product: CASASGRAPSEQFF.